This section outlines one T cell receptor (beta chain) sequence together with its context. Its antigen is undetermined. These data come from a study of T-cell memory formation after mild COVID-19. Findings of the study overall: Later expanders leaned toward CD4+, whereas clones contracting from day 15 to 85 were balanced CD4/CD8. CD4+ contracting clones were mainly CM and EM; CD8+ ones, EMRA.

Germline CDR1 and CDR2: MNHEY and SVGAGI. This CDR3 is built from 15 residues. The J segment lost 1 base and the V segment lost 8 bases, leaving 6 bases of the junction unmatched. Barcoded TCR alpha and TCR beta cDNA libraries with UMIs came from 5'RACE using constant-segment primers. TCRdb re-analysed the 5' RACE reads in MiXCR, keeping a single row per CDR3 protein. The profile shows hundreds of thousands of distinct CDR3 sequences, 15% to 20% of them singletons. The rearrangement links TRBV6-5 to TRBJ2-2, with 8 nucleotides matching TRBD1. The source is a man between 18 and 35 years old who had mild COVID-19 (a few samples of this study predate the infection). Cell type and time point are not known. Sample: PBMCs or a T cell subset sorted from them (not recorded which). DNA for the CDR3: TGTGCCAGCCATTGGACAGGGAAGAACACCGGGGAGCTGTTTTTT. It translates to CASHWTGKNTGELFF.